Detailed here is one TCR beta chain. Its antigen remains undetermined. To determine HCMV serostatus, a commercial ELISA kit was used to detect HCMV-specific IgG in serum. Peripheral blood mononuclear cells were isolated from blood by Ficoll density gradient centrifugation. The sample originates from a study of T cells expressing NK-cell markers (dated by TCRdb to about 2020). Regarding the study in general: In sorted CD3+CD56+NKG2C+, CD3+CD56+NKG2C- and CD3+CD56-NKG2C+ T-cell subsets from eight donors, TCR beta-chain repertoires were profiled. Among the eight sequenced donors, only one was HCMV-seronegative, while the other seven were HCMV-seropositive. Libraries were sequenced as 2 x 150 bp reads on Illumina HiSeq 2000/2500, MiSeq or NextSeq. All eight donors whose samples were sequenced were randomly selected healthy volunteers, three of them men and five women. The full study reports these points: Those dominant clonotypes were again the most abundant among CD3+CD56-NKG2C+ cells in a few donors, at about 28.3-60.1%. It remained unclear whether the expanded NKG2C-expressing T cell clones were specific for HCMV antigens. In roughly six donors, the dominant CD3+CD56+NKG2C+ clonotypes ranked among the top 10 CD8+ clonotypes, making up roughly 1.0-7.0% of CD8+ T cells.

From the cysteine up to the phenylalanine, the CDR3 has a length of 16 residues. The entry carries no DNA sequence. The germline V gene (reference sequence) provides CDR1 DFQATT and CDR2 SNEGSKA. Instrument on record: Illumina HiSeq 2000. TCR beta cDNA libraries were made by 5'RACE template switching that added a universal primer site and unique molecular identifiers. cDNA synthesis was primed from the TCR beta constant segment, followed by two successive PCR amplification steps. As for the authors' bioinformatics: MIGEC was used to demultiplex reads and group reads by UMI, and MiTCR was used to assemble and quantify clonotypes. To remove erroneous sequences, TCR cDNA sequences were retained only when supported by two or more reads. The tcR package was used for downstream repertoire analysis, and clonotypes were matched between fractions using CDR3 nucleotide sequence together with V segment. VDJmatch was used to annotate antigen specificity against VDJdb, with one amino acid substitution in CDR3 allowed. One entry per CDR3 protein sequence results from the TCRdb reprocessing of the reads, with DNA left out. In this record, the V and J calls reflect TCRdb's handling and not the investigators' own analysis. This sample's table carries a few hundred thousand distinct CDR3 sequences. The top ten hold approximately 3.6% of the sample.

Rearrangement joined TRBV20-1 to TRBJ2-2; TCRdb's assignment of TRBD2 cannot be checked, as there is no DNA. The sequencing sample was made of blood T cells: a sorted CD56 or NKG2C T cell subset, CD4+ or CD8+ T cells, or bulk PBMC T cells (not recorded which). The clonotype comes from a young man in good health. Donor details come from another sample of the same person, matched by shared clones. The CDR3 amino acid sequence is: CSARAGTSSNTGELFF.